These T cell receptor beta chains were read from a single sample in a study of TIL therapy for anti-PD-1-resistant metastatic lung cancer. Repertoires were generated with immunoSEQ multiplex PCR, while TCRdb's copy carries only in-frame clones and drops some. This sample carries about 49,000 clones, 70% to 85% of them seen once, and the ten largest clones take around 15%. The sequencing used blood, collected at baseline. These receptors originate from a man aged 65-85 years with non-small cell lung cancer. CDR3s include the opening cysteine and the closing phenylalanine or tryptophan. D genes are given only for firm matches. Clone size is not always given. Where it is, it says once, few, many or a class for expanded clones.

cdr3_aa: CASSFRGQAGANVLTF
cdr3_nt: TGCGCCAGCAGCTTCCGGGGGCAAGCTGGGGCCAACGTCCTGACTTTC
d_call: .
clone_size: few
j_call: TRBJ2-6
v_call: TRBV5-1

cdr3_aa: CAWSADLQLDIQYF
cdr3_nt: TGTGCCTGGAGTGCCGACTTACAACTCGACATTCAGTACTTC
d_call: .
clone_size: .
j_call: TRBJ2-4
v_call: TRBV30

cdr3_aa: CASSPSGRGTGELFF
cdr3_nt: TGTGCCAGCAGCCCTAGCGGGAGGGGAACGGGGGAGCTGTTTTTT
d_call: TRBD2
clone_size: .
j_call: TRBJ2-2
v_call: TRBV7-3

cdr3_aa: CASKLWSGSTDTQYF
cdr3_nt: TGTGCCAGTAAGTTGTGGAGCGGGAGTACAGATACGCAGTATTTT
d_call: TRBD2
clone_size: once
j_call: TRBJ2-3
v_call: TRBV19

cdr3_aa: CASSRPGPAASPYNEQFF
cdr3_nt: TGTGCCAGCAGCCGACCCGGGCCCGCGGCTAGCCCCTACAATGAGCAGTTCTTC
d_call: .
clone_size: .
j_call: TRBJ2-1
v_call: TRBV5-6

cdr3_aa: CASKDGTSESYEQYF
cdr3_nt: TGTGCCAGCAAGGATGGGACTAGCGAATCCTACGAGCAGTACTTC
d_call: TRBD2
clone_size: .
j_call: TRBJ2-7
v_call: TRBV6-1

cdr3_aa: CAWSVPAGRGYTF
cdr3_nt: TGTGCCTGGAGTGTACCGGCAGGGCGTGGCTACACCTTC
d_call: .
clone_size: few
j_call: TRBJ1-2
v_call: TRBV30

cdr3_aa: CASSLVQGGTEAFF
cdr3_nt: TGTGCCAGCAGCTTAGTTCAGGGGGGAACTGAAGCTTTCTTT
d_call: TRBD1
clone_size: .
j_call: TRBJ1-1
v_call: TRBV7-2

cdr3_aa: CASSLLSGGPYNEQFF
cdr3_nt: TGCGCCAGCAGCTTGCTTTCCGGGGGGCCCTACAATGAGCAGTTCTTC
d_call: .
clone_size: .
j_call: TRBJ2-1
v_call: TRBV5-1

cdr3_aa: CASSTQDREAFF
cdr3_nt: TGTGCCAGTAGTACTCAAGACAGGGAAGCTTTCTTT
d_call: .
clone_size: .
j_call: TRBJ1-1
v_call: TRBV19

cdr3_aa: CASSLEGLVISPLHF
cdr3_nt: TGTGCCAGCAGCTTAGAGGGGTTAGTGATTTCACCCCTCCACTTT
d_call: .
clone_size: .
j_call: TRBJ1-6
v_call: TRBV7-2

cdr3_aa: CASSSQTLTGSDTQYF
cdr3_nt: TGTGCCAGCAGCTCCCAAACCCTGACAGGGTCGGATACGCAGTATTTT
d_call: TRBD1
clone_size: .
j_call: TRBJ2-3
v_call: TRBV7-8

cdr3_aa: CASSLTLSSSPLHF
cdr3_nt: TGTGCCAGCAGCTTGACCTTATCCTCTTCACCCCTCCACTTT
d_call: .
clone_size: .
j_call: TRBJ1-6
v_call: TRBV7-2

cdr3_aa: CASSQDPSSYEQYF
cdr3_nt: TGCGCCAGCAGCCAAGACCCGAGCTCCTACGAGCAGTACTTC
d_call: .
clone_size: .
j_call: TRBJ2-7
v_call: TRBV4-1

cdr3_aa: CAWSVRQLSPEAFF
cdr3_nt: TGTGCCTGGAGTGTACGACAGCTTTCCCCTGAAGCTTTCTTT
d_call: .
clone_size: .
j_call: TRBJ1-1
v_call: TRBV30

cdr3_aa: CASSPAVNTEAFF
cdr3_nt: TGTGCCAGCAGCCCGGCGGTGAACACTGAAGCTTTCTTT
d_call: .
clone_size: .
j_call: TRBJ1-1
v_call: TRBV7-6

cdr3_aa: CASSSDGNTEAFF
cdr3_nt: TGTGCCAGCAGCTCGGACGGGAACACTGAAGCTTTCTTT
d_call: .
clone_size: .
j_call: TRBJ1-1
v_call: TRBV7-3

cdr3_aa: CASSRRTGVTGELFF
cdr3_nt: TGTGCCAGCAGCCGGAGGACAGGGGTAACCGGGGAGCTGTTTTTT
d_call: TRBD1
clone_size: few
j_call: TRBJ2-2
v_call: TRBV27

cdr3_aa: CASSLLSSGSNQPQHF
cdr3_nt: TGTGCCAGCAGTTTATTGAGCAGCGGCAGCAATCAGCCCCAGCATTTT
d_call: .
clone_size: .
j_call: TRBJ1-5
v_call: TRBV27

cdr3_aa: CASGLADSYNEQFF
cdr3_nt: TGCGCCAGCGGTCTAGCGGACTCCTACAATGAGCAGTTCTTC
d_call: TRBD2
clone_size: .
j_call: TRBJ2-1
v_call: TRBV5-1

cdr3_aa: CASSSQYGYTF
cdr3_nt: TGTGCCAGCAGTTCCCAGTATGGCTACACCTTC
d_call: .
clone_size: .
j_call: TRBJ1-2
v_call: TRBV28

cdr3_aa: CSVDSGNGNIQYF
cdr3_nt: TGCAGCGTTGACTCAGGGAACGGAAACATTCAGTACTTC
d_call: .
clone_size: .
j_call: TRBJ2-4
v_call: TRBV29-1